This entry lists 8 T cell receptor beta chains sequenced from one sample in a study of naive and memory T cell subsets. Treatment noted: skin biopsy from PPD injection site in Mantoux-positive individual. The library had UMIs added by 3' ligation of an oligonucleotide to TCR cDNA. The SP2 primer and nested alpha and beta constant region primers amplified ligated cDNA in four rounds. TCRdb re-called the UMI-ligation and nested PCR reads through MiXCR, storing one row per CDR3 protein. The sample consists of tens of thousands of distinct CDR3 sequences, roughly 5.5% of them appearing once. Sample: skin, taken from a tuberculin skin test site. Receptor source: an adult in good health.

The chain carries TRBV7-2 and TRBJ1-2; weak D call: TRBD1 (6 bases). CDR1 and CDR2 from the germline V gene are SGHTA and FQGNSA. There are 13 residues in the CDR3. The germline V and J ends were trimmed by 5 bases and 5 bases, with 12 bases remaining between them. Written as DNA, the CDR3 is TGTGCCAGCAGCACTAACCAGGGGTATGGCTACACCTTC. It codes for CASSTNQGYGYTF.

There are many counts of this clonotype. J is TRBJ2-2 and V is TRBV3-1; D possibly corresponds to TRBD2 (6 bases). The V gene lost 0 bases and the J gene lost 4 bases, with 18 bases spanning the gap. This CDR3 has 18 amino acids. Germline V gene lookup returns CDR1 LGHDT and CDR2 YNNKEL (reference sequence). CDR3 residues: CASSQDFWGGIVTGELFF. Here the CDR3 DNA reads TGTGCCAGCAGCCAAGATTTCTGGGGCGGGATCGTCACCGGGGAGCTGTTTTTT.

The chain joins TRBV20-1 to TRBJ2-7; TRBD2 aligns across 9 bases. CDR1 is DFQATT and CDR2 is SNEGSKA in the germline V gene (reference sequence). This CDR3 is built from 13 residues. V lost 5 bases to trimming and J lost 3 bases; unmatched junction nucleotides: 5. This CDR3 is CSALREGSYEQYF. CDR3 nucleotides: TGCAGTGCTTTGCGGGAGGGCAGCTACGAGCAGTACTTC.

This clonotype was counted a few times. This chain connects TRBV28 to TRBJ2-7; the D is unclear. The CDR3 runs to 11 residues. V was pared by 4 bases and J by 3 bases, with 4 bases between. The V gene's germline CDR1 is MDHEN and CDR2 SYDVKM. The CDR3 bases are TGTGCCAGCAGTTGGAGCTACGAGCAGTACTTC. It codes for CASSWSYEQYF.

This clonotype was detected many times. The V gene is TRBV5-1, the J gene TRBJ2-7, with unresolved D. This CDR3 has 14 residues. The germline CDR1 and CDR2 sequences are SGHRS and YFSETQ. The V end lost 4 bases, the J end lost 4 bases, and 15 bases lay between the germline ends. The CDR3 is CASSSSRQSYEQYF. The CDR3 DNA sequence: TGCGCCAGCAGCAGCAGTCGGCAGTCATACGAGCAGTACTTC.

This clonotype was detected many times. V is TRBV28 and J is TRBJ2-1; TRBD2 matches 11 bases. This CDR3 is 16 amino acids long. CDR1 is MDHEN and CDR2 is SYDVKM in the germline V gene. After removal of 5 bases from V and 7 bases from J, the junction contained 10 bases not matched to a gene. This CDR3 reads CASSPGELAGANEQFF. CDR3 DNA sequence: TGTGCCAGCAGTCCGGGGGAACTAGCGGGAGCGAATGAGCAGTTCTTC.

V gene TRBV28 combines with J gene TRBJ1-5, with TRBD1 matching over 9 bases. V lost 3 bases to trimming and J lost 6 bases; unmatched junction nucleotides: 6. The CDR3 length is 15 residues. Germline CDR1 reads MDHEN; CDR2 reads SYDVKM. The CDR3 loop is CASSLGQGYRQPQHF. Here the CDR3 DNA reads TGTGCCAGCAGTTTGGGACAGGGTTACCGTCAGCCCCAGCATTTT. The whole variable domain, filled in from reference TRBV28 and TRBJ1-5, reads DVKVTQSSRYLVKRTGEKVFLECVQDMDHENMFWYRQDPGLGLRLIYFSYDVKMKEKGDIPEGYSVSREKKERFSLILESASTNQTSMYLCASSLGQGYRQPQHFGDGTRLSIL.

This clonotype was counted ten times or more. The rearrangement joins TRBV9 to TRBJ2-2, with a possible D match to TRBD2 (5 bases). Per the germline V gene, CDR1 is SGDLS and CDR2 is YYNGEE. V was pared by 2 bases and J by 6 bases, with 8 bases between. The CDR3 consists of 13 residues. The CDR3 loop reads CASSVSGAGELFF. CDR3 bases: TGTGCCAGCAGCGTCTCCGGGGCCGGGGAGCTGTTTTTT.